This T cell receptor (beta chain) is from a study of blood T cell repertoires in COVID-19. Study at large: COVID-19 samples from acute and convalescent phases originated in the United States, Italy and Spain.

This clone was seen a few times. Germline values: CDR1 MDHEN, CDR2 SYDVKM. With V trimmed by 2 bases and J by 4 bases, 0 bases remained unmatched. The CDR3 runs to 14 residues. In the study's own analysis: Amplified reference gene primers provided the basis for estimating nucleated cell counts. Using immunoSEQ multiplex PCR, the repertoire was profiled, and TCRdb retains in-frame clones only, with some absent. That table gives V, J and clone size, and the DNA gave D and trimming. The sample contains about 250,000 clones, 75% to 85% of which appear only once. This receptor was identified in an older woman with acute or convalescent COVID-19. Sequenced: peripheral blood. The rearrangement links TRBV28 to TRBJ1-2; 11 nucleotides agree with TRBD1. CDR3 bases: TGTGCCAGCAGTTTAGGGACAGGGGGCTATGGCTACACCTTC. Translated, it gives CASSLGTGGYGYTF.